This T cell receptor beta chain was captured by sequencing in a study of blood T cell repertoires in COVID-19. Study context: In each case, the material was cDNA or gDNA derived from T cells, B-cell-depleted T cells, or PBMCs.

The repertoire was sequenced with immunoSEQ multiplex PCR; TCRdb's copy has only in-frame clones and lacks some. The repertoire includes roughly 120,000 clones, more than 90% of them detected once, and roughly 4.8% sits in the top ten. This clonotype originated in a man aged 55 to 70 with COVID-19, enrolled during active disease. Sequencing used peripheral blood.

The CDR3 protein is CASSRRGSPEETQYF. The CDR3 DNA is TGTGCCAGCAGTCGAAGGGGATCCCCCGAGGAGACCCAGTACTTC. The chain joins TRBV28 to TRBJ2-5, with a weak D call TRBD1 (5 bases). Germline V lookup: CDR1 MDHEN, CDR2 SYDVKM. Trimming removed 5 bases from V and 5 bases from J, with 18 bases in between. CDR3 length equals 15 residues.